This T cell receptor (beta chain) comes out of a study of OX40 agonist ivuxolimab in advanced cancers. Overall study context: People in dose escalation had one of these cancers: hepatocellular carcinoma, melanoma, renal cell or head and neck cancer.

Trimming took off 3 bases at V and 1 base at J, with 10 bases between the two ends. This CDR3 region has 14 residues. The V gene's germline CDR1 is MNHEY and CDR2 SMNVEV (reference sequence). Profiled with immunoSEQ multiplex PCR; TCRdb holds only in-frame clones, not every one. The profile shows around 60,000 clones, around 80% of them singletons. Notes on this clone: Its matching antigen is unknown.

Whole-study findings and limits: Fewer expanded clones were found on average in CD4+ than in CD8+ T cells.

The chain links TRBV27 to TRBJ2-7; either TRBD1 or TRBD2 may fit D (5 bases each). The input for sequencing was CD4+ or CD8+ T cells sorted from blood, taken in a trial of the OX40 agonist ivuxolimab. The clonotype comes from an adult with an advanced solid tumor such as melanoma, head and neck, liver or kidney cancer. The CDR3 region has the DNA TGTGCCAGCAGTTTCGGTTGGGGGTCCTACGAGCAGTACTTC. Translation gives CASSFGWGSYEQYF.